This TCR beta chain was found in a study of shared clonotypes between healthy human individuals. Study information: Three plates were used per donor for CD4 naive, three for CD4 memory, two for CD8 naive and one for CD8 memory. Whole-study results and caveats: What rarefaction showed was incomplete sorted-subset sequencing despite large depth.

V gave up 4 bases and J gave up 6 bases; unmatched junction bases: 11. Germline CDR1 is MNHEY and CDR2 is SVGAGI. There are 15 residues in the CDR3. The study ran the assay at deep level. Libraries were prepared by immunoSEQ multiplex PCR; TCRdb keeps only in-frame clonotypes and omits some of them. This table holds some 1,400,000 clones, 95% to 97% found once. Comment on this clone: Its target is not known.

A CD45RA-negative memory subset and a CD45RA+ naive subset were separated from the CD4+ cells. This sequence was found in a man in his thirties or forties in good health. Material for sequencing was naive CD4+ T cells sorted from blood. Stated subset: CD45RA+ positively selected. The rearrangement joins TRBV6-5 to TRBJ2-7, with 8 positions matching TRBD1. The CDR3 DNA sequence: TGTGCCAGCAGTTTGGGGACAGGCCCCACTAGCGAGCAGTACTTC. Protein sequence: CASSLGTGPTSEQYF.